Following are 10 T cell receptor beta chains from one sample sequenced in a study of blood T cell repertoires in COVID-19. This table comes from immunoSEQ multiplex PCR, and its TCRdb copy is limited to in-frame clones, with some not included. This table holds roughly 130,000 clones, roughly four fifths found once. The sample taken for sequencing was PBMCs or T cells enriched from blood (not recorded which). These receptors originate from a man aged 45-65 years who had recovered from COVID-19.

V usage is TRBV4-1 and J usage is TRBJ2-1, with TRBD2 matching over 10 bases. Germline assignment: CDR1 MGHRA and CDR2 YSYEKL. This CDR3 is 16 amino acids long. V was clipped by 5 bases and J by 7 bases; unmatched bases: 11. CDR3 protein: CASSELAGGVSNEQFF. The DNA for the CDR3 is TGCGCCAGCAGCGAATTAGCGGGGGGAGTCTCAAATGAGCAGTTCTTC.

The chain links TRBV11-2 to TRBJ2-7; 8 bases agree with TRBD2. The CDR3 contains 14 residues. Germline CDR1 SGHAT, CDR2 FQNNGV. Losses at the gene ends were 2 bases for V and 3 bases for J; bases not matched to a gene: 3. The CDR3 region has the DNA TGTGCCAGCAGCTTATTCGGGGGGGACTACGAGCAGTACTTC. Translation gives CASSLFGGDYEQYF.

The J gene is TRBJ2-3, the V gene TRBV5-4; 9 bases line up with TRBD2. The germline V gene encodes CDR1 SGHNT and CDR2 YYREEE (reference sequence). The V segment lost 0 bases and the J segment 2 bases; nucleotides outside the gene matches: 1. This CDR3 has 15 amino acids. CDR3 in amino acids: CASSLASGVTDTQYF. The CDR3 DNA reads as TGTGCCAGCAGCTTGGCTAGCGGGGTCACAGATACGCAGTATTTT. Filled out from reference TRBV5-4 and TRBJ2-3, the complete variable domain reads ETGVTQSPTHLIKTRGQQVTLRCSSQSGHNTVSWYQQALGQGPQFIFQYYREEENGRGNFPPRFSGLQFPNYSSELNVNALELDDSALYLCASSLASGVTDTQYFGPGTRLTVL.

The chain has TRBV4-3 and TRBJ2-1, with D perhaps matching TRBD2 (7 bases). Per germline, CDR1 LGHNA and CDR2 YSLEER. With 8 bases removed from V and 8 bases from J, the gap between germline ends came to 13 bases. This CDR3 has 12 amino acids. CDR3 bases: TGCGCCAGCTCACCGGGGGGCCATGAGCAGTTCTTC. This translates into CASSPGGHEQFF.

The rearrangement uses TRBV19 and TRBJ2-1, with 11 bases fitting TRBD2. The CDR3 runs to 17 residues. Germline-derived CDR1 and CDR2 are LNHDA and SQIVND (reference sequence). With V trimmed by 1 base and J by 5 bases, 7 bases remained unmatched. CDR3 in amino acids: CASSIAASGGLHNEQFF. DNA of the CDR3: TGTGCCAGTAGTATAGCGGCTAGCGGGGGGCTACACAATGAGCAGTTCTTC.

CDR3 coding DNA: TGTGCCAGCAGCCAGAGGTTTCCGTTGACGGGGGGAAACACCATATATTTT. Amino acid sequence: CASSQRFPLTGGNTIYF. The V call is TRBV14, the J call TRBJ1-3, with D uncertain. The CDR3 is made up of 17 amino acids. CDR1 SGHDN and CDR2 FVKESK come from the germline V gene. The V and J ends lost 3 bases and 4 bases respectively, with 19 bases between them.

About this clone itself: The junction and the germline gene differ at one end; a read error may be behind it. J is TRBJ2-3 and V is TRBV7-7; TRBD1 matches 7 bases. Germline V lookup: CDR1 SSHAT, CDR2 FNYEAQ (reference sequence). The CDR3 contains 13 residues. The CDR3 nucleotides are TGTGCTAGCAGCGTGACAGGGTCGGATACGCAGTATTTT. Its translation: CASSVTGSDTQYF.

The chain has TRBV30 and TRBJ1-2, with D tentatively TRBD1 (5 bases). The V and J ends lost 4 bases and 2 bases respectively, with 14 bases between them. Germline CDR1 GTSNPN, CDR2 SVGIG (reference sequence). This CDR3 region has 14 residues. The CDR3 reads CAWNVQGTNYGYTF. The CDR3 nucleotides are TGTGCCTGGAATGTCCAGGGCACAAACTATGGCTACACCTTC. The variable domain in full, completed from reference TRBV30 and TRBJ1-2, reads SQTIHQWPATLVQPVGSPLSLECTVEGTSNPNLYWYRQAAGRGLQLLFYSVGIGQISSEVPQNLSASRPQDRQFILSSKKLLLSDSGFYLCAWNVQGTNYGYTFGSGTRLTVV.

This clone was counted a single time. The rearrangement uses TRBV21-1 and TRBJ2-3; the D segment call TRBD2 is taken from the table without a DNA check. TRBV21-1 is described as a pseudogene. This CDR3 region has 16 residues. CDR3 protein: CASISKLAGVTDTQYF. Here the CDR3 DNA reads TGTGCCAGCATCTCAAAACTAGCGGGGGTCACAGATACGCAGTATTTT.

The J gene is TRBJ1-2, the V gene TRBV7-8; D uncertain. Trimming shortened V by 1 base and J by 4 bases, and 16 bases separated the two germline ends. The CDR3 is 16 amino acids. Germline values: CDR1 SGHVS, CDR2 FQNEAQ. CDR3 nucleotides: TGTGCCAGCAGCTTAGAAGCCTCACAGAAGTTCTATGGCTACACCTTC. Translated: CASSLEASQKFYGYTF.